The present entry profiles one T cell receptor beta chain with its context. The germline CDR1 and CDR2 sequences are LGHDT and YNNKEL (reference sequence). The length of the CDR3 is 15 residues. With V trimmed by 4 bases and J by 7 bases, 13 bases remained unmatched. The sample comes from a study of blood T cell repertoires in COVID-19. Cohorts were assigned according to the clinical history that participants reported. TCRdb's copy holds only in-frame clones and misses some; the assay was immunoSEQ multiplex PCR. The repertoire consists of approximately 390,000 clones, with approximately 87% occurring once and the leading ten covering about 9.4%.

The sample taken for sequencing was PBMCs or T cells enriched from blood (not recorded which). This chain joins TRBV3-1 (or the pseudogene TRBV3-2) and TRBJ2-7, with 7 bases that match TRBD2. The sequence was obtained from a woman aged 50 to 60 who had recovered from COVID-19. CDR3 sequence: CASSLGGLVVQEQYF. CDR3 coding DNA: TGTGCCAGCAGCCTGGGGGGGTTAGTTGTGCAAGAGCAGTACTTC.